The 31 T cell receptor beta chains listed next were all sequenced from one sample in a study of identical twins (TCRdb year 2016). The library was generated by 5' RACE. Sequencing was carried out with an Illumina HiSeq 2000. Using fastp trimming at Q25 and MiXCR clonotype assembly, TCRdb reanalyzed the public sequencing data and kept in-frame beta chains. One record per CDR3 amino acid sequence lists the most common genes and DNA. In this sample the table shows 1.5 million to 2 million distinct CDR3 sequences, roughly 35% of which occur a single time. Of the sample, roughly 0.3% is held by the ten largest clones. The sample comprised cord blood. The receptors here all came from a newborn girl in good health.

This rearrangement joins TRBV7-9 to TRBJ2-3, with D perhaps TRBD2 (6 bases). CDR1 and CDR2 (germline): SEHNR, FQNEAQ (reference sequence). This CDR3 is built from 19 residues. With 5 bases removed from V and 3 bases from J, the gap between germline ends came to 27 bases. The CDR3 nucleotides are TGTGCCAGCAGCCTACGCGTGACTAGGGATGGGGGAACTACAGATACGCAGTATTTT. Translating gives CASSLRVTRDGGTTDTQYF.

This clonotype was counted only a few times. This chain links TRBV6-5 with TRBJ1-5; D is perhaps TRBD1 (6 bases). V was trimmed by 5 bases and J by 1 base, leaving 15 bases between them. In germline, CDR1 is MNHEY, CDR2 SVGAGI. This CDR3 contains 16 residues. This CDR3 is CASSPRTGPSNQPQHF. The CDR3 DNA reads as TGTGCCAGCAGTCCACGAACAGGGCCCAGCAATCAGCCCCAGCATTTT.

This clonotype appeared a few times. Sequence at one end of the junction differs from germline and may be a read error. The rearrangement uses TRBV6-5 and TRBJ2-7; 8 bases are shared with TRBD1. The CDR3 is 14 amino acids. The germline V gene has CDR1 MNHEY and CDR2 SVGAGI. In DNA, the CDR3 is TGTGCCAGCAGCACCGTGACAGGGGTCGACGAGCAGGACTTC. It encodes CASSTVTGVDEQDF.

The chain employs TRBV5-1 and TRBJ2-1; maybe TRBD2 (6 bases). Trimming cost V 4 bases and J 12 bases, with 20 bases left between them. CDR3 size: 14 residues. Germline V gives CDR1 SGHRS, CDR2 YFSETQ. CDR3: CASSPRGSDSGQFF. In nucleotides, the CDR3 is TGCGCCAGCAGCCCCCGGGGGTCGGACTCCGGGCAGTTCTTC.

The gene calls are TRBV13 and TRBJ1-4; TRBD1 is a possible D gene (6 bases). The CDR3 consists of 16 residues. Trimming left V 7 bases short and J 10 bases short, with 25 bases between. The V gene's germline CDR1 is PRHDT and CDR2 FYEKMQ (reference sequence). The CDR3 spells CASTYGPGQRDGKLFF. The CDR3 DNA follows: TGTGCCAGCACCTACGGACCGGGACAAAGGGACGGAAAACTGTTTTTT.

This clonotype was picked up a small number of times. V usage is TRBV6-1 and J usage is TRBJ1-1, with TRBD1 as a possible D gene (5 bases). Germline V lookup: CDR1 MNHNS, CDR2 SASEGT. Trimming pared 10 bases from V and 4 bases from J, leaving 16 bases between. CDR3 length: 13 residues. Written as DNA, the CDR3 is TGTGCCATCACTCCAGGGTGGGGCACTGAAGCTTTCTTT. This gives the protein CAITPGWGTEAFF.

This clonotype was counted between two and nine times. The V gene is TRBV27, the J gene TRBJ1-2; no definite D call. Trimming removed 4 bases from V and 4 bases from J, with 13 bases in between. Looked up from germline, CDR1 is MNHEY and CDR2 is SMNVEV (reference sequence). CDR3 size: 14 residues. The CDR3 nucleotides read TGTGCCAGCAGTTATTCCCGCAGCGGCTATGGCTACACCTTC. Its protein product is CASSYSRSGYGYTF.

The V gene is TRBV20-1, the J gene TRBJ1-1; 7 nucleotides align to TRBD1. The germline V gene encodes CDR1 DFQATT and CDR2 SNEGSKA (reference sequence). CDR3 length: 14 amino acids. The CDR3 reads CRGNLGGKDTEAFF. DNA of the CDR3: TGCAGGGGAAACCTAGGGGGCAAGGACACTGAAGCTTTCTTT.

This clonotype was seen only a few times. CDR3 DNA sequence: TGTGCCACCAGCATATCTCAGGCCACTAACTATGGCTACACCTTC. This encodes CATSISQATNYGYTF. The V call is TRBV15, the J call TRBJ1-2; D uncertain. Germline values: CDR1 LNHNV, CDR2 YYDKDF (reference sequence). The CDR3 consists of 15 residues. Trimming cost V 4 bases and J 0 bases, with 12 bases left between them. Drawing the rest from reference TRBV15 and TRBJ1-2, the complete variable domain is DAMVIQNPRYQVTQFGKPVTLSCSQTLNHNVMYWYQQKSSQAPKLLFHYYDKDFNNEADTPDNFQSRRPNTSFCFLDIRSPGLGDTAMYLCATSISQATNYGYTFGSGTRLTVV.

This chain uses TRBV19 with TRBJ2-1; 8 bases agree with TRBD2. CDR3 size: 14 residues. Germline loops: CDR1 LNHDA, CDR2 SQIVND (reference sequence). With 5 bases clipped from V and 10 bases from J, the junction kept 10 bases outside the gene matches. The CDR3 here is CASSGTRSFREQFF. CDR3 DNA: TGTGCCAGTAGTGGGACTAGATCGTTCAGAGAGCAGTTCTTC.

This clonotype was observed a single time. The rearrangement links TRBV28 to TRBJ1-2; D unresolved. The CDR3 covers 13 residues. Germline CDR1 and CDR2: MDHEN and SYDVKM. Deletions cut 8 bases from V and 8 bases from J, with 18 bases between. Here the CDR3 reads CASGSARLWGYTF. The CDR3 DNA is TGTGCCAGCGGGTCCGCTCGCCTATGGGGCTACACCTTC.

This clonotype has just one count. The chain recombines TRBV6-5 with TRBJ1-1; the D gene is possibly TRBD1 (6 bases). CDR1 and CDR2 (germline): MNHEY, SVGAGI. Trimming pared 1 base from V and 0 bases from J, leaving 9 bases between. The CDR3 totals 15 residues. Here the CDR3 reads CASSYYPGVNTEAFF. Written as DNA, the CDR3 is TGTGCCAGCAGTTACTACCCAGGGGTGAACACTGAAGCTTTCTTT.

This clonotype has more than one count but fewer than ten. The V and J genes are TRBV28 and TRBJ2-7; D is possibly TRBD1 (5 bases). Germline V CDR1 and CDR2: MDHEN, SYDVKM. The CDR3 has 14 amino acids. Trimming took off 2 bases at V and 1 base at J, with 9 bases between the two ends. CDR3 sequence (DNA): TGTGCCAGCAGTTTAGGGGCAGAATCCTACGAGCAGTACTTC. Translated, it gives CASSLGAESYEQYF.

The table lists this clonotype with a few counts. This sequence joins TRBV7-2 and TRBJ1-2; tentative D call: TRBD1 (5 bases). The CDR3 spans 13 residues. Trimming stripped 4 bases from V and 6 bases from J, with 12 bases between. Germline loops: CDR1 SGHTA, CDR2 FQGNSA. The DNA for the CDR3 is TGTGCCAGCAGCTCGGATGGGGGAAATGGCTACACCTTC. Encoded protein: CASSSDGGNGYTF.

This clonotype has ten or more counts. The rearrangement uses TRBV5-1 and TRBJ2-7, with 8 bases matching TRBD1. In germline, CDR1 is SGHRS, CDR2 YFSETQ. The CDR3 is 15 amino acids. V gave up 0 bases and J gave up 3 bases; unmatched junction bases: 5. The CDR3 coding sequence is TGCGCCAGCAGCTTGGATAGGACAGGGATCTACGAGCAGTACTTC. Protein product: CASSLDRTGIYEQYF.

The rearrangement uses TRBV4-2 and TRBJ2-1; D uncertain. V lost 0 bases and J 9 bases, leaving 12 bases between the germline ends. The CDR3 totals 14 residues. Germline loops: CDR1 LGHNA, CDR2 YNFKEQ. The CDR3 spells CASSQEAGVGEQFF. CDR3 DNA sequence: TGTGCCAGCAGCCAAGAGGCAGGTGTGGGTGAGCAGTTCTTC.

The table lists this clonotype with a few counts. The genes are TRBV4-2 and TRBJ2-4; no clear D. Germline-derived CDR1 and CDR2 are LGHNA and YNFKEQ. The CDR3 runs to 15 residues. The V gene lost 1 base and the J gene lost 9 bases, with 16 bases spanning the gap. The CDR3 DNA reads TGTGCCAGCAGCCAAGTAAAGTACAGCGAGAGCATTCAGTACTTC. This encodes CASSQVKYSESIQYF.

This CDR3 reads CASSFNRNYNEQFF. In DNA, the CDR3 is TGCGCCAGCAGCTTTAATAGAAACTACAATGAGCAGTTCTTC. The V call is TRBV5-1, the J call TRBJ2-1; D remains ambiguous. CDR1 is SGHRS and CDR2 is YFSETQ in the germline V gene. Trimming took off 2 bases at V and 3 bases at J, with 9 bases between the two ends. CDR3 length: 14 amino acids.

A single count supports this clonotype. The CDR3: CASSQEGRFRELFF. The CDR3 coding sequence is TGCGCCAGCAGCCAAGAAGGGAGGTTCCGGGAGCTGTTTTTT. This chain connects TRBV4-1 to TRBJ2-2, with a tentative D call TRBD2 (6 bases). Germline V gene lookup returns CDR1 MGHRA and CDR2 YSYEKL. The CDR3 contains 14 residues. Trimming took 0 bases from V and 9 from J, leaving 11 bases between them.

The V call is TRBV27, the J call TRBJ2-1; 8 nucleotides match TRBD2. The length of the CDR3 is 15 residues. Germline-derived CDR1 and CDR2 are MNHEY and SMNVEV (reference sequence). The trim removed 4 bases at V and 5 bases at J, leaving 7 bases unmatched. The CDR3 sequence is CASSSAAGGHNEQFF. CDR3 nucleotides: TGTGCCAGCAGTTCGGCGGCGGGGGGTCACAATGAGCAGTTCTTC.

A word on this clonotype: One end of the junction is discordant with germline, which a read error may explain. V gene TRBV7-2 combines with J gene TRBJ2-1; D tentatively fits TRBD1 or TRBD2 (5 bases each). This CDR3 spans 14 amino acids. Per the germline V gene, CDR1 is SGHTA and CDR2 is FQGNSA. The CDR3 here is CAGSLVRGYNEQFF. CDR3 bases: TGTGCCGGCAGCTTAGTGAGGGGTTACAATGAGCAGTTCTTC.

This clonotype turned up a few times. The chain recombines TRBV7-8 with TRBJ2-5, with 7 bases fitting TRBD1. Germline CDR1 and CDR2: SGHVS and FQNEAQ. This CDR3 region has 16 residues. After removal of 1 base from V and 5 bases from J, the junction contained 10 bases not matched to a gene. CDR3 sequence: CASSLVRVQGHETQYF. The CDR3 DNA reads as TGTGCCAGCAGCTTAGTTCGAGTACAGGGGCACGAGACCCAGTACTTC.

This chain connects TRBV4-1 to TRBJ2-5; the D is unclear. Germline V gene lookup returns CDR1 MGHRA and CDR2 YSYEKL. The CDR3 sequence is 12 residues long. V dropped 2 bases and J dropped 11 bases, with 12 bases sitting between them. The CDR3 DNA follows: TGCGCCAGCAGCCAACATGGGGATGAGCAGTACTTC. Amino acids: CASSQHGDEQYF.

This clonotype came up a few times. This chain joins TRBV18 and TRBJ2-7; D remains unclear. The ends were cut back, 5 bases at V and 0 bases at J, with 8 bases in the middle. CDR3 size: 13 residues. Germline values: CDR1 KGHSH, CDR2 LQKENI. In DNA, the CDR3 is TGTGCCAGCTCAACCCCCCCCTCCTACGAGCAGTACTTC. It is translated as CASSTPPSYEQYF.

This chain joins TRBV6-1 and TRBJ2-7, with D maybe TRBD1 (5 bases). Per germline, CDR1 MNHNS and CDR2 SASEGT. The V end lost 1 base, the J end lost 2 bases, and 12 bases lay between the germline ends. The CDR3 extends over 15 amino acids. The CDR3 reads CASSEVPRVPYEQYF. For the CDR3, the DNA is TGTGCCAGCAGTGAAGTCCCCAGGGTACCCTACGAGCAGTACTTC.

A remark on this clonotype: It may be a read error: a sequence one base away is much more abundant. The rearrangement links TRBV12-3 or TRBV12-4 to TRBJ1-4; D is ambiguous. Trimming removed 10 bases at V and 11 bases at J, with 20 bases between. The CDR3 runs to 13 residues. The CDR3 coding sequence is TGTGCCAACGGGTCGTCGACCCATGCGAAACTGTTTTTT. Its translation is CANGSSTHAKLFF.

This clonotype has a handful of counts. This chain links TRBV6-6 with TRBJ1-2, with 7 bases that match TRBD1. V dropped 5 bases and J dropped 8; count of bases not matched to a gene: 14. This CDR3 has 15 residues. Germline V gene sequence: CDR1 MNHNY, CDR2 SVGAGI (reference sequence). The DNA for the CDR3 is TGTGCCAGCAGTCGGGACAGTCCCGGGGGAGGAGGCTACACCTTC. Translating gives CASSRDSPGGGGYTF.

To note about this clonotype: The junction departs from the called germline gene at one end, perhaps through a read error. This CDR3 is CASSNGQGLYNGQFF. DNA for the CDR3: TGTGCCAGCAGCAATGGACAGGGACTCTACAATGGGCAGTTCTTC. The chain carries TRBV7-2 and TRBJ2-1; 8 bases agree with TRBD1. Germline assignment: CDR1 SGHTA and CDR2 FQGNSA. This CDR3 has 15 amino acids.

The chain is built from TRBV5-6 and TRBJ2-3, with 7 nucleotides matching TRBD2. The V gene's germline CDR1 is SGHDT and CDR2 YYEEEE. V lost 0 bases to trimming and J lost 1 base; unmatched junction nucleotides: 11. The CDR3 extends over 18 amino acids. CDR3 nucleotides: TGTGCCAGCAGCTTGGCGGGAGGAGGCAGGGTGGGCACAGATACGCAGTATTTT. Protein product: CASSLAGGGRVGTDTQYF.

This rearrangement joins TRBV20-1 to TRBJ2-2, with a weak D call TRBD2 (6 bases). The germline V gene has CDR1 DFQATT and CDR2 SNEGSKA (reference sequence). Trimming removed 2 bases at V and 3 bases at J, with 16 bases between. This CDR3 is built from 16 residues. The CDR3, as DNA: TGCAGTGCTAGACGAGAGGGGCGGGGTTACACCGGGGAGCTGTTTTTT. Protein product: CSARREGRGYTGELFF.

This clonotype was detected ten times or more. The chain carries TRBV9 and TRBJ2-3, with D possibly TRBD2 on 6 matching bases. V lost 4 bases and J 2 bases, leaving 11 bases between the germline ends. The germline V gene has CDR1 SGDLS and CDR2 YYNGEE. The CDR3 is 14 residues long. The CDR3 region is CASSPRTNTDTQYF. The CDR3 nucleotides read TGTGCCAGCAGCCCTAGGACTAACACAGATACGCAGTATTTT.